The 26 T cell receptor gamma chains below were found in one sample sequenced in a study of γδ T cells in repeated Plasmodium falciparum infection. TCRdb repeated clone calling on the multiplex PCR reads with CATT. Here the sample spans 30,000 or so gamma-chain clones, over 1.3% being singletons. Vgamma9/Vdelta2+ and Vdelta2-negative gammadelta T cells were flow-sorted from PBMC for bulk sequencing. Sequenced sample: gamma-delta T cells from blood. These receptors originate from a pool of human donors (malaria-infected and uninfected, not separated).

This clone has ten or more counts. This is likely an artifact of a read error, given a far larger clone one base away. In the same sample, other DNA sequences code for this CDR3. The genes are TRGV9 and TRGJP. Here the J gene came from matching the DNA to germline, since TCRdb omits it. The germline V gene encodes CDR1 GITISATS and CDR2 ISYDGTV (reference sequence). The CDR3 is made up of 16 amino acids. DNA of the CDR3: TGTGCCTTGTGGGATCGACGGGAGTTGGGCAAGAAAATCAAGGTATTT. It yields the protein CALWDRRELGKKIKVF.

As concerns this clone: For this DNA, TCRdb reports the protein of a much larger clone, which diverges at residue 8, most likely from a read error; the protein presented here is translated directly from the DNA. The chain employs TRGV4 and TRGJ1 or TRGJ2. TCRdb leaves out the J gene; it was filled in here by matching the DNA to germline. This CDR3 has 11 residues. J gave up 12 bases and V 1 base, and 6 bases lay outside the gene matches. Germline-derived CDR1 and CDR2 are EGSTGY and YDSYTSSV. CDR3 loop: CATWDGLRKLF. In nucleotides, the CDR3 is TGTGCCACCTGGGATGGATTGAGGAAACTCTTT.

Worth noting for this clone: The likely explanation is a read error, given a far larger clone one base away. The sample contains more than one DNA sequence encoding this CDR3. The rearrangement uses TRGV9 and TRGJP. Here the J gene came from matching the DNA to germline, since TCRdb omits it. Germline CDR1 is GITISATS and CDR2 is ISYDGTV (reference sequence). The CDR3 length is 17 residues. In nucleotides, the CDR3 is TGTGCCTTGTGGGACCAGGTGCCAGAGTTAGGCAAAAAAATCAAGGTATTT. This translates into CALWDQVPELGKKIKVF.

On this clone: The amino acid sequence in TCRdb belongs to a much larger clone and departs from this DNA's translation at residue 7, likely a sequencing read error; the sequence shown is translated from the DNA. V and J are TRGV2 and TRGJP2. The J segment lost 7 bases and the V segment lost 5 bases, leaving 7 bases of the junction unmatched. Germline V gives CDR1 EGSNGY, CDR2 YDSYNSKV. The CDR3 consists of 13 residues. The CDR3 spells CATWGVIDWIKTF. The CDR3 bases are TGTGCCACCTGGGGGGTAATTGATTGGATCAAGACGTTT.

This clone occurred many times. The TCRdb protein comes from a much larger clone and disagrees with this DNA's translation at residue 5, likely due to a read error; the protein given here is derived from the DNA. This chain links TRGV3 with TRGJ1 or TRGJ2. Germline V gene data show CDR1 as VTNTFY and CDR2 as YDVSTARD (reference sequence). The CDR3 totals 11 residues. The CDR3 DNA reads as TGTGCCACCTGGGGCAGGCCAAGGAAACTCTTT. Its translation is CATWGRPRKLF.

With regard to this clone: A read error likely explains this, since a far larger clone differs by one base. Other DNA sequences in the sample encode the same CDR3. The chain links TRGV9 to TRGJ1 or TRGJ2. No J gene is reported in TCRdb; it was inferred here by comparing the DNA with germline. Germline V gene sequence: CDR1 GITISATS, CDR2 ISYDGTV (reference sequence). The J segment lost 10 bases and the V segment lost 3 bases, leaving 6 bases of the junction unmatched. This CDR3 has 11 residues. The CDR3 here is CALWEFLKKLF. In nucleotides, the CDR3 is TGTGCCTTGTGGGAGTTTCTGAAGAAACTCTTT.

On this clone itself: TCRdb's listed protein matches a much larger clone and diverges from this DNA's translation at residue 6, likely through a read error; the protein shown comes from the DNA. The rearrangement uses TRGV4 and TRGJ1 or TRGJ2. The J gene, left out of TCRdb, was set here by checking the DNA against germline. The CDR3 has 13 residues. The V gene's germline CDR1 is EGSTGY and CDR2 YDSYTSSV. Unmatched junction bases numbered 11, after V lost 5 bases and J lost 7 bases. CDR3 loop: CATWAVLGYKKLF. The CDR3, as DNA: TGTGCCACCTGGGCTGTGCTTGGGTATAAGAAACTCTTT.

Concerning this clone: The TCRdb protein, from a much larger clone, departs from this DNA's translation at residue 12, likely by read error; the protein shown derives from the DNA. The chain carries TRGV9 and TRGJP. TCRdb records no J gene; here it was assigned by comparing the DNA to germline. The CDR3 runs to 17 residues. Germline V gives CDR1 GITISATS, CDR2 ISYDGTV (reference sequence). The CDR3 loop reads CALWEVKSELGEKIKVF. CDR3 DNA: TGTGCCTTGTGGGAGGTAAAATCCGAGTTGGGCGAAAAAATCAAGGTATTT.

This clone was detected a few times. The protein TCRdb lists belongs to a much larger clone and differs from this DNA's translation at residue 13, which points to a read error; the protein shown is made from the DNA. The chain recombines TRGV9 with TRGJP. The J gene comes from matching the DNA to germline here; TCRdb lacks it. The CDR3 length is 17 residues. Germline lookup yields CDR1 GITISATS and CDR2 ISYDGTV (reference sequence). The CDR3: CALWEVKLVLGKEIKVF. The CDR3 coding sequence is TGTGCCTTGTGGGAGGTGAAGTTAGTGTTGGGCAAAGAAATCAAGGTATTT.

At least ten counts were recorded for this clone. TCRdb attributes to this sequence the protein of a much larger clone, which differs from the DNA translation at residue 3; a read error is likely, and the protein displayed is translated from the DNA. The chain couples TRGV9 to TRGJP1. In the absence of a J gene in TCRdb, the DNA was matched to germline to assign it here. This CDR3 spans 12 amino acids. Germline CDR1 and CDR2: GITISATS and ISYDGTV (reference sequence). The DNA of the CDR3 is TGTGCCTCGTGGGAACCCAGTTGGTTCAAGATATTT. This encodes CASWEPSWFKIF.

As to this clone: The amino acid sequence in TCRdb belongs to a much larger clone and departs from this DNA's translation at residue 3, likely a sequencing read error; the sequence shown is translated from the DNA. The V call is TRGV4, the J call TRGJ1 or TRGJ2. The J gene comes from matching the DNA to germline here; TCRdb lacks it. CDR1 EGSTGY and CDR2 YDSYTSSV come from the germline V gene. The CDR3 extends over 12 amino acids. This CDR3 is CAIWDPINKKLF. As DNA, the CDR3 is TGTGCCATCTGGGATCCGATAAATAAGAAACTCTTT.

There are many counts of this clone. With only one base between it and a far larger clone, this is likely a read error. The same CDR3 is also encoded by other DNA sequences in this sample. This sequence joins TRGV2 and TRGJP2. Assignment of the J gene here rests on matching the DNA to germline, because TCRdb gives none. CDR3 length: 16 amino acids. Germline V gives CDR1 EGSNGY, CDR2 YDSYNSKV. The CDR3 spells CATWDGRRGSDWIKTF. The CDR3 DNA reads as TGTGCTACCTGGGACGGGCGTAGAGGTAGTGATTGGATCAAGACGTTT.

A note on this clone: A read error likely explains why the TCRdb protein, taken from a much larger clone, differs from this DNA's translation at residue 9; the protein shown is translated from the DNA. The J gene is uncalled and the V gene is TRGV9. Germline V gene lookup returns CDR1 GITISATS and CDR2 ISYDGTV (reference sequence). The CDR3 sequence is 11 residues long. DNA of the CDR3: TGTGCCTTGTGGGAGGTGCGGAGAATGCTCTTT. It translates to CALWEVRRMLF.

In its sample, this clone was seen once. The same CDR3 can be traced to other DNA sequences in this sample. The CDR3 coding sequence is TGTGCCACCTGGGATGGGCCTGCCGGGGAATATAAGAAACTCTTT. It encodes CATWDGPAGEYKKLF. The V gene is TRGV4, the J gene TRGJ1 or TRGJ2. Matching the DNA to germline supplied the J gene, which TCRdb does not give. Unmatched junction bases numbered 12, after V lost 0 bases and J lost 7 bases. Germline CDR1 and CDR2: EGSTGY and YDSYTSSV. CDR3 length equals 15 residues.

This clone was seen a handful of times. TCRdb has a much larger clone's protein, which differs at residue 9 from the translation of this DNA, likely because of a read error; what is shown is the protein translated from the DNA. The CDR3 sequence: CALWEDSRHYKKLF. DNA of the CDR3: TGTGCCTTGTGGGAGGATTCACGTCATTATAAGAAACTCTTT. The J gene is TRGJ1 or TRGJ2, the V gene TRGV9. Assignment of the J gene here rests on matching the DNA to germline, because TCRdb gives none. The germline V gene has CDR1 GITISATS and CDR2 ISYDGTV (reference sequence). V shed 2 bases, J shed 5 bases, and the junction held 9 bases outside the gene matches. CDR3 size: 14 residues.

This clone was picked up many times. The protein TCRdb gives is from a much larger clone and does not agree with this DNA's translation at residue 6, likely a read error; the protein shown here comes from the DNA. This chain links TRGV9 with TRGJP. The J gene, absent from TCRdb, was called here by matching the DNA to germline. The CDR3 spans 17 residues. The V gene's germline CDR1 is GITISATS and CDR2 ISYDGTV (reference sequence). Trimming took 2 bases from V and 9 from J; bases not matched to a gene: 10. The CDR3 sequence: CALWEAKLVLGKKIKVF. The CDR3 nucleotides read TGTGCCTTGTGGGAGGCGAAGTTAGTGTTGGGCAAAAAAATCAAGGTATTT.

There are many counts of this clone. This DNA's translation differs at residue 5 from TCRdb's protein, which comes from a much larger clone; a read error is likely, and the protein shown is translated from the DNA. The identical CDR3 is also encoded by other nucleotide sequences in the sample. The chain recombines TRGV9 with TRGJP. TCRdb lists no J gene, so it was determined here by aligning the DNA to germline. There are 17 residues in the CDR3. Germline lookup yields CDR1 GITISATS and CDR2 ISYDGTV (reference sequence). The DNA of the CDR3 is TGTGCCTTGTGGGGGGTGATTCGAGAGTTGGGCAAAAAAATCAAGGTATTT. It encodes CALWGVIRELGKKIKVF.

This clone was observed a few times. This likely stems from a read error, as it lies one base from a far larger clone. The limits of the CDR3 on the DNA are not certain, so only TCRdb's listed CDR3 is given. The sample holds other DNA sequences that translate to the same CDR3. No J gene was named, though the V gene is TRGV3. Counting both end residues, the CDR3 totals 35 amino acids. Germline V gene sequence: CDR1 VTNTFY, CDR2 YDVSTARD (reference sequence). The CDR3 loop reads CATWDRPQGEFIIRNSLAVEQHLLSQVSIGRIQHF.

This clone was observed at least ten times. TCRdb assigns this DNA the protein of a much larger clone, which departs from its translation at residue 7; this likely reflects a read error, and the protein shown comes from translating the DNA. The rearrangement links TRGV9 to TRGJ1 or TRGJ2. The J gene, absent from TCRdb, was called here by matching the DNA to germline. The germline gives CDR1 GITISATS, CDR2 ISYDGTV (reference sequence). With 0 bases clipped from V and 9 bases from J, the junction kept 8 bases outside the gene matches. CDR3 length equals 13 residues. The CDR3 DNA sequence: TGTGCCTTGTGGGAGGTGCCCCCCCGTAAGAAACTCTTT. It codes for CALWEVPPRKKLF.

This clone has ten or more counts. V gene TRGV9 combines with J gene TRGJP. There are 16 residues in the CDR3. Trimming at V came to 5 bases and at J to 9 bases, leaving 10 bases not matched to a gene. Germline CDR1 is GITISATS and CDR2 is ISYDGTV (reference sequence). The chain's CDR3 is CALWGTSGLGKKIKVF. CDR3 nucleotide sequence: TGTGCCTTGTGGGGGACCTCGGGGTTGGGCAAAAAAATCAAGGTATTT.

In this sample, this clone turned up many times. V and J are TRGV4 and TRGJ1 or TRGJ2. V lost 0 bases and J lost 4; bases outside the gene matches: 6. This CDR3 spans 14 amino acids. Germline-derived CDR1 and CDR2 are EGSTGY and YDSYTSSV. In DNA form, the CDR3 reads TGTGCCACCTGGGATGGGCTGGAATATTATAAGAAACTCTTT. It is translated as CATWDGLEYYKKLF.

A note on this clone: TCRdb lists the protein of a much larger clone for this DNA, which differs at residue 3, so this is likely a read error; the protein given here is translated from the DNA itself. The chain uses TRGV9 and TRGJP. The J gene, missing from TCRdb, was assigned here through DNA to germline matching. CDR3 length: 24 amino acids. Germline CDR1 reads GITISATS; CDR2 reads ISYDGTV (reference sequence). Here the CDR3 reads CAVWDVARKLSRDGQELGKKIKVF. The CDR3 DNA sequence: TGTGCCGTGTGGGATGTAGCTCGCAAGCTTTCAAGGGACGGGCAAGAGTTGGGCAAAAAAATCAAGGTATTT.

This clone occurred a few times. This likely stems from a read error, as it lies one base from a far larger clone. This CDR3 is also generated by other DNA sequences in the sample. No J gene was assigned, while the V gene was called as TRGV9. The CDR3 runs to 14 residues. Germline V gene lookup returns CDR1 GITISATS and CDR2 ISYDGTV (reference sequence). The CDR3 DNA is TGTGCCTTGTGGGAGGTGTGGGATTATTATAAGAAGCTCTTT. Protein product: CALWEVWDYYKKLF.

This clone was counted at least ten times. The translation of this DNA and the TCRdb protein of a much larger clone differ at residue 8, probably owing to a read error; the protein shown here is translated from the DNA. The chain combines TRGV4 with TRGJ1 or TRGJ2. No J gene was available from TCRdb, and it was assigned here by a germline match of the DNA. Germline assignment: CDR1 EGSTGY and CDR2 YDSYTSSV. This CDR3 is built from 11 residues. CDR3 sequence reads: CATWDVYRKLF. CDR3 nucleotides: TGTGCCACCTGGGATGTTTATAGGAAACTCTTT.

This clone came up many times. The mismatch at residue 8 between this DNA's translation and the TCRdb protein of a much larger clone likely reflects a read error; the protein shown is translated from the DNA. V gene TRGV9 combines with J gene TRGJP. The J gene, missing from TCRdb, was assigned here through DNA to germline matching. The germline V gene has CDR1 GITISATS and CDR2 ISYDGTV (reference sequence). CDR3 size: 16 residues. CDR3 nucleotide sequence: TGTGCCTTGTGGGACACGCAAGGGTTGGGCAAAAAAATCAAGGTATTT. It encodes CALWDTQGLGKKIKVF.

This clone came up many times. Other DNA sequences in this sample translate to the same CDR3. In DNA, the CDR3 is TGTGCCACCTGGGATGCGAATTATTATAAGAAACTCTTT. It is translated as CATWDANYYKKLF. The chain couples TRGV4 to TRGJ1 or TRGJ2. This CDR3 region has 13 residues. The ends lost 2 bases at V and 0 bases at J; junction bases unmatched: 1. Germline CDR1 EGSTGY, CDR2 YDSYTSSV.